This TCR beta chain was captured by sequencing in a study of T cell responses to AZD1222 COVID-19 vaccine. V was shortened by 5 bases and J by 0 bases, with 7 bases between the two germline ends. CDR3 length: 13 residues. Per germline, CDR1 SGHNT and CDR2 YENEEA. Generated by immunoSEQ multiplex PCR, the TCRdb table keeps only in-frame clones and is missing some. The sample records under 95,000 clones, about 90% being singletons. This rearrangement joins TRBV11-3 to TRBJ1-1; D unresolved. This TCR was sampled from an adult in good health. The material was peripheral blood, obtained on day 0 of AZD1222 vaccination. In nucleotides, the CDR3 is TGTGCCAGCAGCCCAAGCGTGAACACTGAAGCTTTCTTT. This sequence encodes CASSPSVNTEAFF.